The rows below give T cell receptor beta chains drawn from one sample of a study of cytomegalovirus exposure and HLA in healthy donors. Sequencing was performed with immunoSEQ multiplex PCR; in TCRdb, only in-frame clones are kept and a portion is missing. The sample lists 120,000 to 150,000 clones; 60% to 80% were seen once. Input material: PBMCs. The receptors originated from a middle-aged woman in good health and CMV-seropositive. CDR3s include the opening cysteine and the closing phenylalanine or tryptophan. D genes are given only for firm matches.

j_call d_call cdr3_length v_call cdr3_aa cdr3_nt
TRBJ2-2 NA 14 TRBV25-1 CASSEFGGTGELFF TGTGCCAGCAGTGAATTTGGAGGTACCGGGGAGCTGTTTTTT
TRBJ1-1 NA 15 TRBV7-6 CASSLVTGMNTEAFF TGTGCCAGCAGCTTAGTGACAGGCATGAACACTGAAGCTTTCTTT
TRBJ2-7 TRBD1 14 TRBV18 CASSRDRDSYEQYF TGTGCCAGCTCACGGGACAGGGACTCCTACGAGCAGTACTTC
TRBJ1-6 TRBD1 15 TRBV4-1 CASSQGGQVSGTLHF TGCGCCAGCAGCCAAGGCGGACAGGTTTCTGGGACCCTCCACTTT
TRBJ2-3 NA 16 TRBV7-7 CASSLGSRGSTDTQYF TGTGCCAGCAGCTTAGGATCTCGCGGCAGCACAGATACGCAGTATTTT
TRBJ1-4 TRBD1 15 TRBV4-1 CASSPRQGRGEKLFF TGCGCCAGCAGCCCCCGACAGGGGAGGGGTGAAAAACTGTTTTTT
TRBJ1-1 NA 13 TRBV6-5 CASSYSGGIEAFF TGTGCCAGCAGTTACTCGGGGGGGATTGAAGCTTTCTTT
TRBJ1-1 TRBD1 13 TRBV29-1 CSVGDRRKPEAFF TGCAGCGTCGGGGACAGGCGTAAACCCGAAGCTTTCTTT
TRBJ1-2 TRBD1 15 TRBV19 CASSTGQISNYGYTF TGTGCCAGTAGTACGGGACAGATCAGCAACTATGGCTACACCTTC
TRBJ2-7 NA 14 TRBV10-1 CASSESRVAYEQYF TGCGCCAGCAGTGAGTCGCGGGTTGCCTACGAGCAGTACTTC
TRBJ2-1 NA 15 TRBV19 CASSIGSGYAGEQFF TGTGCCAGTAGTATAGGGTCCGGGTATGCGGGGGAGCAGTTCTTC